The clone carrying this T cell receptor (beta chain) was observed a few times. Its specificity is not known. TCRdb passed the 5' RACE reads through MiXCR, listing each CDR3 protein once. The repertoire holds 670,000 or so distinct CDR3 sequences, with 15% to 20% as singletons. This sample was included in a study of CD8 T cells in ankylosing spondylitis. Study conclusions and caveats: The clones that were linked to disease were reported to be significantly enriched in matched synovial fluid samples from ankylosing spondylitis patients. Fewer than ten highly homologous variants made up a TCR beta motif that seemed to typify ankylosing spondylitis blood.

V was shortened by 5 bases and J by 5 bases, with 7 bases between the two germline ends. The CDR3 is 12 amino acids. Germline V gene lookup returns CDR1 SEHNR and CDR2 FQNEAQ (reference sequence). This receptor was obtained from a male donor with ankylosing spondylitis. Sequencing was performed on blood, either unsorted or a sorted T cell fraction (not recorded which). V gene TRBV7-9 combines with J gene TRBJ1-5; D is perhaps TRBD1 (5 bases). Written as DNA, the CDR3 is TGTGCCAGCAGCCAACAGGATCAGCCCCAGCATTTT. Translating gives CASSQQDQPQHF.